This entry lists 7 T cell receptor beta chains sequenced from one sample in a study of T cells after yellow fever vaccination. TCRdb re-derived calls from the 5' RACE reads in MiXCR, one entry per CDR3 protein. The sample records 200,000 or so distinct CDR3 sequences, approximately 6.8% being singletons. The source was CD4+ T cells sorted from PBMCs, collected on the day of the yellow fever booster vaccination. The receptors here all came from a man under 40 who received the YFV17D yellow fever vaccine.

This clonotype was found many times. The chain carries TRBV20-1 and TRBJ2-1; D is unclear. The germline V gene has CDR1 DFQATT and CDR2 SNEGSKA (reference sequence). This CDR3 region has 14 residues. The germline V and J ends were trimmed by 7 bases and 3 bases, with 16 bases remaining between them. The CDR3, as DNA: TGCAGTGTTCGCAGTCCCTCCGACTACAATGAGCAGTTCTTC. It yields the protein CSVRSPSDYNEQFF.

In regard to this clonotype: An end of the junction does not agree with germline; a read error may underlie this. The rearrangement uses TRBV7-6 and TRBJ2-2; weak D call: TRBD2 (5 bases). Looked up from germline, CDR1 is SGHVS and CDR2 is FNYEAQ. This CDR3 contains 15 residues. CDR3: CTSSTSGGFTGELFF. The CDR3 DNA is TGTACCAGCAGCACAAGCGGAGGTTTCACCGGGGAGCTGTTTTTT.

The genes are TRBV6-2 or TRBV6-3 and TRBJ2-7; tentative D call: TRBD2 (5 bases). This CDR3 has 21 amino acids. Trimming shortened V by 2 bases and J by 4 bases, and 33 bases separated the two germline ends. CDR1 is MNHEY, CDR2 SVGEGT, per germline. CDR3 sequence: CASSYVRDVGPGSYGAYEQYF. In nucleotides, the CDR3 is TGTGCCAGCAGTTACGTTCGGGATGTTGGGCCCGGGTCCTACGGCGCGTACGAGCAGTACTTC.

V is TRBV20-1 and J is TRBJ2-1, with 9 bases identical to TRBD1. Germline values: CDR1 DFQATT, CDR2 SNEGSKA (reference sequence). CDR3 length equals 16 residues. The V and J ends lost 0 bases and 0 bases, in that order; junction bases with no gene match: 3. The CDR3 coding sequence is TGCAGTGCTAGAGACCCGGGACAGGGCTCCTACAATGAGCAGTTCTTC. Translated, it gives CSARDPGQGSYNEQFF.

This clonotype has at least ten counts. V and J are TRBV28 and TRBJ2-7; unclear D gene. The length of the CDR3 is 12 residues. V was shortened by 6 bases and J by 4 bases, with 10 bases between the two germline ends. The V gene's germline CDR1 is MDHEN and CDR2 SYDVKM. CDR3: CASRQTAYEQYF. Here the CDR3 DNA reads TGTGCCAGCAGACAAACCGCTTACGAGCAGTACTTC.

This clonotype has at least ten counts. The chain is built from TRBV19 and TRBJ2-7; TRBD1 is a possible D gene (5 bases). V shed 4 bases and J shed 4 bases, with 11 bases lying between them. Looked up from germline, CDR1 is LNHDA and CDR2 is SQIVND (reference sequence). There are 13 residues in the CDR3. CDR3 in amino acids: CASSNGQGYEQYF. DNA for the CDR3: TGTGCCAGTAGTAATGGACAAGGGTACGAGCAGTACTTC.

The rearrangement links TRBV7-2 to TRBJ2-3; no firm D call. Germline V gene lookup returns CDR1 SGHTA and CDR2 FQGNSA. The CDR3 runs to 12 residues. With 7 bases removed from V and 4 bases from J, the gap between germline ends came to 9 bases. As DNA, the CDR3 is TGTGCCAGCAACTTCGCGTCAGATACGCAGTATTTT. It encodes CASNFASDTQYF.